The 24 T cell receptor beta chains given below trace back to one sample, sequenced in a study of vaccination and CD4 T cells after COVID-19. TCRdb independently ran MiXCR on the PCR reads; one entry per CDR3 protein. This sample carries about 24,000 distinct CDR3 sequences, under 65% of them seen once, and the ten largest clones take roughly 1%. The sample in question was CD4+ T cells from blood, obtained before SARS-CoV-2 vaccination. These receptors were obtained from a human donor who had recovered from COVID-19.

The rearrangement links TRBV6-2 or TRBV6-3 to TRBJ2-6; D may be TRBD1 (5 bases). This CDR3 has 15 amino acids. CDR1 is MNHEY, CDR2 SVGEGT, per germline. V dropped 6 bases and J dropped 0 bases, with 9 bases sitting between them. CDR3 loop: CASSPTGSGANVLTF. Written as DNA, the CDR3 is TGTGCCAGCAGCCCCACAGGCTCTGGGGCCAACGTCCTGACTTTC.

The CDR3 region is CASSQKPRLAGVYEQYF. CDR3 DNA: TGTGCCAGCAGCCAAAAGCCCCGACTAGCGGGAGTCTACGAGCAGTACTTC. V and J are TRBV5-4 and TRBJ2-7, with 12 bases fitting TRBD2. In germline, CDR1 is SGHNT, CDR2 YYREEE (reference sequence). V gave up 4 bases and J gave up 3 bases; unmatched junction bases: 11. CDR3 size: 17 residues.

The CDR3 here is CASSPGVTYNEQFF. The CDR3 DNA follows: TGTGCCAGCAGCCCCGGGGTCACCTACAATGAGCAGTTCTTC. The genes are TRBV5-5 and TRBJ2-1, with D possibly TRBD2 on 5 matching bases. The V end lost 4 bases, the J end lost 2 bases, and 10 bases lay between the germline ends. The germline gives CDR1 SGHKS, CDR2 YYEKEE (reference sequence). The CDR3 consists of 14 residues.

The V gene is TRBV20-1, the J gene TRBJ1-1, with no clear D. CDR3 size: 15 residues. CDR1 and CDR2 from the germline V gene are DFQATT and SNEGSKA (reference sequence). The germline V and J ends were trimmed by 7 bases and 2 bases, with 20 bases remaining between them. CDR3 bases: TGCAGTGTCACAACCTGGGTCAGTCGAAACACTGAAGCTTTCTTT. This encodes CSVTTWVSRNTEAFF.

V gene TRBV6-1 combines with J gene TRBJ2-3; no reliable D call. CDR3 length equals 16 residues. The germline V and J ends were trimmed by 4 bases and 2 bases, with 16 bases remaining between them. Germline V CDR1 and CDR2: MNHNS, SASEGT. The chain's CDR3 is CASSGAGMIFTDTQYF. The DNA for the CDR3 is TGTGCCAGCAGTGGGGCTGGGATGATCTTCACAGATACGCAGTATTTT.

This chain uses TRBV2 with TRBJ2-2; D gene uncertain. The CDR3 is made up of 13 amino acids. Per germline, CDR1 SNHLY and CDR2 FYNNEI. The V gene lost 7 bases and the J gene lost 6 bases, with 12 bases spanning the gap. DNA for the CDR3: TGTGCCAGCAAAGGGCATCCATCCGGGGAGCTGTTTTTT. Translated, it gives CASKGHPSGELFF.

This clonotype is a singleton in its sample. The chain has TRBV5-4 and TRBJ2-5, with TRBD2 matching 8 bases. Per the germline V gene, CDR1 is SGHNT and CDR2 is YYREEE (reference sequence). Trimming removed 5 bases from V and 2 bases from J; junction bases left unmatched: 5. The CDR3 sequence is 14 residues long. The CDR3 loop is CASSVAGTQETQYF. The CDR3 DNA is TGTGCCAGCAGTGTAGCGGGGACACAAGAGACCCAGTACTTC.

CDR3 coding DNA: TGTGCCAGCAGCCCGCAGGGGTCGTCGGGCACCCTCCACTTT. Its translation is CASSPQGSSGTLHF. The V gene is TRBV7-2, the J gene TRBJ1-6; D is perhaps TRBD1 (6 bases). The V end lost 5 bases, the J end lost 14 bases, and 19 bases lay between the germline ends. Germline CDR1 is SGHTA and CDR2 is FQGNSA. This CDR3 spans 14 amino acids.

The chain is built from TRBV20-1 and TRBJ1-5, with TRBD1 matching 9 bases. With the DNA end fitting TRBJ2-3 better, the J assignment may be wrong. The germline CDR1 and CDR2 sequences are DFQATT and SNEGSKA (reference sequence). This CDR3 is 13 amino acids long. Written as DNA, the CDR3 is TGCAGTGCTGGGGGACAGGGAAGTCAGCCCCAGTATTTT. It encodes CSAGGQGSQPQYF.

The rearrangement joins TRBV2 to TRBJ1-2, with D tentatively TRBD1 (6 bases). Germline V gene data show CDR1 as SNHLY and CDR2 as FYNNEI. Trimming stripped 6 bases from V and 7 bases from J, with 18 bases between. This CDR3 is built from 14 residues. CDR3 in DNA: TGTGCCAGCAGCGCCGACAGGTTCAACGTTGGCTACACCTTC. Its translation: CASSADRFNVGYTF.

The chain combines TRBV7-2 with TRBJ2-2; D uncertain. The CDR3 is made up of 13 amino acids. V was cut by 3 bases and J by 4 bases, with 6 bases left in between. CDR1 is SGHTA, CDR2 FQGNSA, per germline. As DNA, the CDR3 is TGTGCCAGCAGCTTGGACCTCACCGGGGAGCTGTTTTTT. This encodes CASSLDLTGELFF.

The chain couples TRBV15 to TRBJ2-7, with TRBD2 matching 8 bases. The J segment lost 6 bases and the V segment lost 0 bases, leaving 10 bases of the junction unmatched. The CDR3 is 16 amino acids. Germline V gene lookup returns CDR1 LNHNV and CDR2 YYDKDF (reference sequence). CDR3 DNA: TGTGCCACCAGCAGAGAATGGGGGACTAGTAGCATCGAGCAGTACTTC. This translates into CATSREWGTSSIEQYF. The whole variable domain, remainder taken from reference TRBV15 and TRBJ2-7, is DAMVIQNPRYQVTQFGKPVTLSCSQTLNHNVMYWYQQKSSQAPKLLFHYYDKDFNNEADTPDNFQSRRPNTSFCFLDIRSPGLGDTAMYLCATSREWGTSSIEQYFGPGTRLTVT.

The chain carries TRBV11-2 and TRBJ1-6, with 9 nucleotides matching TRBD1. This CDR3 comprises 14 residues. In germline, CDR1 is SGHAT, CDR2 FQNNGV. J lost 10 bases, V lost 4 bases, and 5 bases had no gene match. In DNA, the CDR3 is TGTGCCAGCAGCTCCGGGACAGGGAGCTCACCCCTCCACTTT. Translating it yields CASSSGTGSSPLHF.

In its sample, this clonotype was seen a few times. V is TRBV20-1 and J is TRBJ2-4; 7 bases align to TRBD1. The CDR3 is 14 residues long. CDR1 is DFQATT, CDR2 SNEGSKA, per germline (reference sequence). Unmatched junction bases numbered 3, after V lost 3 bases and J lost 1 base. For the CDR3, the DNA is TGCAGTGCTAGCAGGGGGTTGGCCAAAAACATTCAGTACTTC. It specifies CSASRGLAKNIQYF.

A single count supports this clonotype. Here the CDR3 reads CAWSPFRLGQGSNYGYTF. The CDR3 coding sequence is TGTGCCTGGAGTCCATTCCGATTAGGACAGGGAAGTAACTATGGCTACACCTTC. The chain carries TRBV30 and TRBJ1-2, with TRBD1 matching 8 bases. Germline loops: CDR1 GTSNPN, CDR2 SVGIG (reference sequence). Unmatched junction bases numbered 15, after V lost 2 bases and J lost 1 base. There are 18 residues in the CDR3.

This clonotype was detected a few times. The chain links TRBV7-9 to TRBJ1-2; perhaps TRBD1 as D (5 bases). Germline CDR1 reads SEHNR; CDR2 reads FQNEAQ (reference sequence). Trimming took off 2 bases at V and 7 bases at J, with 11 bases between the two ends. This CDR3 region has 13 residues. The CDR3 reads CASSLFQDTGYTF. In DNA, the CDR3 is TGTGCCAGCAGCTTATTCCAGGACACTGGCTACACCTTC.

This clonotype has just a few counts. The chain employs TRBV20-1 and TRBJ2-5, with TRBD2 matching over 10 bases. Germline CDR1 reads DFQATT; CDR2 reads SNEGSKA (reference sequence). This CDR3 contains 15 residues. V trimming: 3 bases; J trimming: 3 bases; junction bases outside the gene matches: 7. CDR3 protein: CSASPSGRAEETQYF. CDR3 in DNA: TGCAGTGCTAGTCCCAGCGGGAGGGCCGAAGAGACCCAGTACTTC.

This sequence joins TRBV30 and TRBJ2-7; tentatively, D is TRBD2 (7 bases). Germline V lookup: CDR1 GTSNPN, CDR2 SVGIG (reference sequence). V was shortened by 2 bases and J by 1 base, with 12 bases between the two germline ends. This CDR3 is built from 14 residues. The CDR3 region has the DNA TGTGCCTGGAGTTTAAAGGGGGGGTCCTACGAGCAGTACTTC. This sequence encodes CAWSLKGGSYEQYF.

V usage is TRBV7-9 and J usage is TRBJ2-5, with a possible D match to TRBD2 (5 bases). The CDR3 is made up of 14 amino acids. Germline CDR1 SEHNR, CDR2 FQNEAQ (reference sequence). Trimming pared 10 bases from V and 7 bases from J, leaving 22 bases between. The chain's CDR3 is CATSVPSLSGTQYF. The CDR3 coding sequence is TGTGCCACTTCCGTCCCTAGCTTATCCGGGACCCAGTACTTC.

CDR3 in DNA: TGTGCCAGCAGTTCGGGCAGGGGGTTGGGCTACACCTTC. Amino acids: CASSSGRGLGYTF. V gene TRBV28 combines with J gene TRBJ1-2, with 7 nucleotides matching TRBD1. Trimming at V came to 4 bases and at J to 8 bases, leaving 7 bases not matched to a gene. The CDR3 is made up of 13 amino acids. Per the germline V gene, CDR1 is MDHEN and CDR2 is SYDVKM.

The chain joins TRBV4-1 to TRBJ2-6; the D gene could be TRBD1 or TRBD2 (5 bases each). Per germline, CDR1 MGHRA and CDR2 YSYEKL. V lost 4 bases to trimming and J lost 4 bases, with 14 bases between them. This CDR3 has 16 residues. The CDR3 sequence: CASSPYPGTGANVLTF. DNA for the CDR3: TGCGCCAGCAGCCCTTACCCGGGGACCGGGGCCAACGTCCTGACTTTC.

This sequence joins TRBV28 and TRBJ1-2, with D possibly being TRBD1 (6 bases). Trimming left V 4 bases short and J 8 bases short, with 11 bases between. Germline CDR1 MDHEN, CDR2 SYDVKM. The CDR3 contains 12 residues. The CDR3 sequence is CASSYQGYGYTF. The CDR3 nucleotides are TGTGCCAGCAGTTACCAGGGGTACGGCTACACCTTC.

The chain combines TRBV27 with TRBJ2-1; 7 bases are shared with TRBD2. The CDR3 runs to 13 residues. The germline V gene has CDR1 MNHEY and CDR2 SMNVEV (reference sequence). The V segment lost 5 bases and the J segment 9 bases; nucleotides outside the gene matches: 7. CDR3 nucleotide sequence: TGTGCCAGCAGTCTTGGACTAGAGAGTGAGCAGTTCTTC. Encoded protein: CASSLGLESEQFF.

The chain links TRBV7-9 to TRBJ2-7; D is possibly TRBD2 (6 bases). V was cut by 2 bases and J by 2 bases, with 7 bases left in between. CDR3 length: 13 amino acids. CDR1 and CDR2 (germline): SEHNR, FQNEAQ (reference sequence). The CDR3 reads CASSLPGAYEQYF. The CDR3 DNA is TGTGCCAGCAGCTTACCGGGAGCCTACGAGCAGTACTTC. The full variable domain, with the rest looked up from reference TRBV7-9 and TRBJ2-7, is DTGVSQNPRHKITKRGQNVTFRCDPISEHNRLYWYRQTLGQGPEFLTYFQNEAQLEKSRLLSDRFSAERPKGSFSTLEIQRTEQGDSAMYLCASSLPGAYEQYFGPGTRLTVT.